The rows below give T cell receptor beta chains drawn from one sample of a study of cytomegalovirus exposure and HLA in healthy donors. The data were produced by immunoSEQ multiplex PCR, yet TCRdb's version contains in-frame clones alone and is incomplete. The table has hundreds of thousands of clones, 83% seen once. Sequencing input: PBMCs. These receptors originate from a girl aged 10-17 years in good health and CMV-seronegative. CDR3s include the opening cysteine and the closing phenylalanine or tryptophan. The order of the fields is J gene, D gene, clone size, V gene, CDR3 DNA, CDR3 protein. D genes are given only for firm matches. Expanded clones are given a class, and other clones once, few, many or no size at all.

j_call: TRBJ1-1
d_call: TRBD1
clone_size: few
v_call: TRBV5-4
cdr3_nt: TGTGCCAGCAGCTCGACAGGGCAGTCGGGACACACTGAAGCTTTCTTT
cdr3_aa: CASSSTGQSGHTEAFF

j_call: TRBJ1-1
d_call: -
clone_size: -
v_call: TRBV11-2
cdr3_nt: TGTGCCAGCAGCTTAGTGCCGGGGGACACTGAAGCTTTCTTT
cdr3_aa: CASSLVPGDTEAFF

j_call: TRBJ2-7
d_call: -
clone_size: -
v_call: TRBV27
cdr3_nt: TGTGCCAGCAGTTTAGGGGCAAACTACGAGCAGTACTTC
cdr3_aa: CASSLGANYEQYF

j_call: TRBJ1-6
d_call: -
clone_size: few
v_call: TRBV30
cdr3_nt: TGTGCCTGGAGGGACAAAGGGGATTCACCCCTCCACTTT
cdr3_aa: CAWRDKGDSPLHF

j_call: TRBJ2-3
d_call: TRBD1
clone_size: few
v_call: TRBV6-5
cdr3_nt: TGTGCCAGCAGTGATGGACAGGGTGCAGATACGCAGTATTTT
cdr3_aa: CASSDGQGADTQYF

j_call: TRBJ1-2
d_call: -
clone_size: -
v_call: TRBV5-1
cdr3_nt: TGCGCCAGCAGCTTGGATCCCAGGAACTATGGCTACACCTTC
cdr3_aa: CASSLDPRNYGYTF

j_call: TRBJ2-1
d_call: -
clone_size: -
v_call: TRBV30
cdr3_nt: TGTGCCTGGATAGGGGTAGACTCCTACAATGAGCAGTTCTTC
cdr3_aa: CAWIGVDSYNEQFF

j_call: TRBJ2-3
d_call: TRBD2
clone_size: -
v_call: TRBV15
cdr3_nt: TGTGCCACCAGCGAAGGGACTAGCGTTAGCACAGATACGCAGTATTTT
cdr3_aa: CATSEGTSVSTDTQYF

j_call: TRBJ2-3
d_call: TRBD2
clone_size: -
v_call: TRBV19
cdr3_nt: TGTGCCACCCGCACTAGCGGGAGAGGGGGGGAGCAGTATTTT
cdr3_aa: CATRTSGRGGEQYF

j_call: TRBJ1-6
d_call: -
clone_size: -
v_call: TRBV7-3
cdr3_nt: TGTGCCAGCAGCCCAGATTATAATTCACCCCTCCACTTT
cdr3_aa: CASSPDYNSPLHF

j_call: TRBJ2-7
d_call: TRBD1
clone_size: -
v_call: TRBV28
cdr3_nt: TGTGCCAGCAGTGGGACAGGGGGTCCCTACGAGCAGTACTTC
cdr3_aa: CASSGTGGPYEQYF

j_call: TRBJ2-7
d_call: -
clone_size: -
v_call: TRBV5-1
cdr3_nt: TGCGCCAGCAGCTTGATCGGGGTCTTGTACGAGCAGTACTTC
cdr3_aa: CASSLIGVLYEQYF

j_call: TRBJ2-6
d_call: -
clone_size: -
v_call: TRBV14
cdr3_nt: TGTGCCAGCGGCCCTTACTCTGGGGCCAACGTCCTGACTTTC
cdr3_aa: CASGPYSGANVLTF

j_call: TRBJ2-5
d_call: TRBD2
clone_size: -
v_call: TRBV2
cdr3_nt: TGTGCCAGCAGACCCCGGGGTAGCGGGGGGGAAGAGACCCAGTACTTC
cdr3_aa: CASRPRGSGGEETQYF

j_call: TRBJ1-1
d_call: TRBD1
clone_size: -
v_call: TRBV29-1
cdr3_nt: TGCAGCGTTGCCGGGACAGGGGACACTGAAGCTTTCTTT
cdr3_aa: CSVAGTGDTEAFF

j_call: TRBJ1-4
d_call: TRBD1
clone_size: -
v_call: TRBV5-8
cdr3_nt: TGTGCCAGCAGGGGGGGACAGTTTGAAAAACTGTTTTTT
cdr3_aa: CASRGGQFEKLFF

j_call: TRBJ1-1
d_call: TRBD1
clone_size: -
v_call: TRBV5-1
cdr3_nt: TGCGCCAGCAGCTTGACGCAAGGGGGCAGATCGCTCACTGAAGCTTTCTTT
cdr3_aa: CASSLTQGGRSLTEAFF

j_call: TRBJ1-2
d_call: -
clone_size: -
v_call: TRBV6-5
cdr3_nt: TGTGCCAGCACCACCGGGACTCATAGCTGGGGCTACACCTTC
cdr3_aa: CASTTGTHSWGYTF

j_call: TRBJ2-1
d_call: -
clone_size: -
v_call: TRBV10-3
cdr3_nt: TGTGCCATCAGTGAGTCTCTGGGCCACAGGGAGCAGTTCTTC
cdr3_aa: CAISESLGHREQFF

j_call: TRBJ1-2
d_call: -
clone_size: -
v_call: TRBV19
cdr3_nt: TGTGCCACCTCCCACCTCCGGTTCGGCGGGTATGGCTACACCTTC
cdr3_aa: CATSHLRFGGYGYTF

j_call: TRBJ1-1
d_call: TRBD1
clone_size: -
v_call: TRBV29-1
cdr3_nt: TGCAGCATCAAGGGGGCAGAATCTTCTGAAGCTTTCTTT
cdr3_aa: CSIKGAESSEAFF

j_call: TRBJ1-2
d_call: TRBD1
clone_size: once
v_call: TRBV19
cdr3_nt: TGTGCCAGTAGTCTCCGGACAGGGGGGGATGGCTACACCTTC
cdr3_aa: CASSLRTGGDGYTF

j_call: TRBJ2-7
d_call: -
clone_size: -
v_call: TRBV28
cdr3_nt: TGTGCCAGCAGTTTATGGGCCAGCTCCTACGAGCAGTACTTC
cdr3_aa: CASSLWASSYEQYF

j_call: TRBJ2-1
d_call: -
clone_size: -
v_call: TRBV6-5
cdr3_nt: TGTGCCAGCAGTTACGGCGGCTCGCAGTTCTTC
cdr3_aa: CASSYGGSQFF

j_call: TRBJ1-3
d_call: -
clone_size: -
v_call: TRBV7-2
cdr3_nt: TGTGCCAGCAGCAGTCCTAACAGGGCTGGAAACACCATATATTTT
cdr3_aa: CASSSPNRAGNTIYF

j_call: TRBJ2-2
d_call: TRBD1
clone_size: -
v_call: TRBV7-2
cdr3_nt: TGTGCCAGCAACCCAGGGGGCGCATTCACCGGGGAGCTGTTTTTT
cdr3_aa: CASNPGGAFTGELFF

j_call: TRBJ1-2
d_call: -
clone_size: -
v_call: TRBV9
cdr3_nt: TGTGCCAGCAGCCCCCAGGACAGCAACTATGGCTACACCTTC
cdr3_aa: CASSPQDSNYGYTF

j_call: TRBJ1-5
d_call: -
clone_size: -
v_call: TRBV30
cdr3_nt: TGTGCCTGGGCTAAAAGGGGAAGCCCCAATCAGCCCCAGCATTTT
cdr3_aa: CAWAKRGSPNQPQHF

j_call: TRBJ2-7
d_call: TRBD2
clone_size: once
v_call: TRBV7-3
cdr3_nt: TGTGCCAGCAGCCCGGGACTGGCGGGAGGGTTCTACGAGCAGTACTTC
cdr3_aa: CASSPGLAGGFYEQYF

j_call: TRBJ1-6
d_call: -
clone_size: -
v_call: TRBV7-2
cdr3_nt: TGTGCCAGCAGCATTAGGGACATCGAGAATTCACCCCTCCACTTT
cdr3_aa: CASSIRDIENSPLHF

j_call: TRBJ2-3
d_call: -
clone_size: -
v_call: TRBV19
cdr3_nt: TGTGCCAGTAACGAACGGACTTCAGATACGCAGTATTTT
cdr3_aa: CASNERTSDTQYF

j_call: TRBJ2-7
d_call: TRBD1
clone_size: -
v_call: TRBV28
cdr3_nt: TGTGCCAGCAGTTCCGGGACAGGGGTCTACGAGCAGTACTTC
cdr3_aa: CASSSGTGVYEQYF

j_call: TRBJ1-5
d_call: -
clone_size: -
v_call: TRBV6-6
cdr3_nt: TGTGCCAGCAGTTACAGCGCTAGCAATCAGCCCCAGCATTTT
cdr3_aa: CASSYSASNQPQHF

j_call: TRBJ1-3
d_call: -
clone_size: -
v_call: TRBV7-6
cdr3_nt: TGTGCCAGCAGCTTACAGGGCTCTGGAAACACCATATATTTT
cdr3_aa: CASSLQGSGNTIYF

j_call: TRBJ2-2
d_call: -
clone_size: -
v_call: TRBV7-9
cdr3_nt: TGTGCCAGCAGCTTAGTAGTTCCGGGCGGGGAGCTGTTTTTT
cdr3_aa: CASSLVVPGGELFF

j_call: TRBJ1-1
d_call: TRBD1
clone_size: -
v_call: TRBV9
cdr3_nt: TGTGCCAGCAGCATGACAGGGGGCGGGGGTGAAGCTTTCTTT
cdr3_aa: CASSMTGGGGEAFF

j_call: TRBJ2-3
d_call: TRBD2
clone_size: -
v_call: TRBV15
cdr3_nt: TGTGCCACCAGCAGAGTGGGGGGGTGGGAGGGAAGCACAGATACGCAGTATTTT
cdr3_aa: CATSRVGGWEGSTDTQYF

j_call: TRBJ1-2
d_call: TRBD1
clone_size: -
v_call: TRBV28
cdr3_nt: TGTGCCAGCAGTTTCGGGACAGCCTATGGCTACACCTTC
cdr3_aa: CASSFGTAYGYTF

j_call: TRBJ2-1
d_call: -
clone_size: -
v_call: TRBV5-6
cdr3_nt: TGTGCCAGCAGCTTGTCAGGGGGGCCATACAATGAGCAGTTCTTC
cdr3_aa: CASSLSGGPYNEQFF

j_call: TRBJ2-3
d_call: TRBD2
clone_size: -
v_call: TRBV5-1
cdr3_nt: TGCGCCAGCAGCCCGTTAGCGGGAGTAGCCACAGATACGCAGTATTTT
cdr3_aa: CASSPLAGVATDTQYF

j_call: TRBJ1-1
d_call: -
clone_size: -
v_call: TRBV6-6
cdr3_nt: TGTGCCAGCAGTCGAGCGGGGGAAAAAGCTTTCTTT
cdr3_aa: CASSRAGEKAFF

j_call: TRBJ2-7
d_call: -
clone_size: -
v_call: TRBV28
cdr3_nt: TGTGCCAGCCGGGGAACGGGGGTTTACGAGCAGTACTTC
cdr3_aa: CASRGTGVYEQYF

j_call: TRBJ2-7
d_call: -
clone_size: -
v_call: TRBV29-1
cdr3_nt: TGCAGCGTTGTGGGGGCTGGGACCCTTCCCGAGCAGTACTTC
cdr3_aa: CSVVGAGTLPEQYF

j_call: TRBJ1-2
d_call: -
clone_size: once
v_call: TRBV4-3
cdr3_nt: TGCGCCAGCAGCCAAGAGTTGGGGGGGACCTTCGGCTATGGCTACACCTTC
cdr3_aa: CASSQELGGTFGYGYTF

j_call: TRBJ2-5
d_call: -
clone_size: -
v_call: TRBV13
cdr3_nt: TGTGCCAGCAGCAAAGCTACGGGACAAGAGACCCAGTACTTC
cdr3_aa: CASSKATGQETQYF

j_call: TRBJ2-7
d_call: -
clone_size: -
v_call: TRBV9
cdr3_nt: TGTGCCAGCAGCGTAGATCCGTCTTACGAGCAGTACTTC
cdr3_aa: CASSVDPSYEQYF

j_call: TRBJ2-7
d_call: TRBD1
clone_size: -
v_call: TRBV15
cdr3_nt: TGTGCCACCAGCGCCTACAGGGACAGGAACTCCTACGAGCAGTACTTC
cdr3_aa: CATSAYRDRNSYEQYF

j_call: TRBJ1-2
d_call: TRBD1
clone_size: -
v_call: TRBV7-3
cdr3_nt: TGTGCCAGCAGCCTGGACAGGGAGGCAGGGGGCTACACCTTC
cdr3_aa: CASSLDREAGGYTF

j_call: TRBJ2-1
d_call: -
clone_size: -
v_call: TRBV18
cdr3_nt: TGTGCCAGCTCACCACAGGGGGTATACAATGAGCAGTTCTTC
cdr3_aa: CASSPQGVYNEQFF

j_call: TRBJ2-2
d_call: TRBD1
clone_size: -
v_call: TRBV29-1
cdr3_nt: TGCAGCGTTGAAGTCCAGGGGGCAGGCGGGGAGCTGTTTTTT
cdr3_aa: CSVEVQGAGGELFF

j_call: TRBJ2-1
d_call: -
clone_size: -
v_call: TRBV30
cdr3_nt: TGTGCCTGGGGGACTGGTATCACCAATGAGCAGTTCTTC
cdr3_aa: CAWGTGITNEQFF

j_call: TRBJ2-1
d_call: -
clone_size: -
v_call: TRBV28
cdr3_nt: TGTGCCAGCAGCACAGGATCCTACAATGAGCAGTTCTTC
cdr3_aa: CASSTGSYNEQFF

j_call: TRBJ1-1
d_call: -
clone_size: -
v_call: TRBV5-4
cdr3_nt: TGTGCCAGCAGCTTTATGAACACTGAAGCTTTCTTT
cdr3_aa: CASSFMNTEAFF

j_call: TRBJ2-7
d_call: -
clone_size: -
v_call: TRBV7-9
cdr3_nt: TGTGCCAGCAGCTTGTACGGGTTTACCAAACCAGACTACGAGCAGTACTTC
cdr3_aa: CASSLYGFTKPDYEQYF

j_call: TRBJ2-4
d_call: TRBD2
clone_size: -
v_call: TRBV18
cdr3_nt: TGTGCCAGCTCACCAAGAAGGACAGGGACTAGCGGGCCAATACCGATAGCCAAAAACATTCAGTACTTC
cdr3_aa: CASSPRRTGTSGPIPIAKNIQYF

j_call: TRBJ1-1
d_call: -
clone_size: -
v_call: TRBV6-5
cdr3_nt: TGTGCCAGCAGTTACTCCGTGGGGGTACAGGGCACTGAAGCTTTCTTT
cdr3_aa: CASSYSVGVQGTEAFF

j_call: TRBJ1-1
d_call: -
clone_size: -
v_call: TRBV5-1
cdr3_nt: TGCGCCAGCAGCTCACCGGACAGGAACACTGAAGCTTTCTTT
cdr3_aa: CASSSPDRNTEAFF

j_call: TRBJ1-4
d_call: TRBD1
clone_size: few
v_call: TRBV25-1
cdr3_nt: TGTGCCAGCAGGGGACAGAAGAATGAAAAACTGTTTTTT
cdr3_aa: CASRGQKNEKLFF

j_call: TRBJ2-1
d_call: TRBD2
clone_size: -
v_call: TRBV5-1
cdr3_nt: TGCGCCAGCAGCTCCTTGGGGGGTTCGGGACTAGCGGGAGCATTGTACAATGAGCAGTTCTTC
cdr3_aa: CASSSLGGSGLAGALYNEQFF